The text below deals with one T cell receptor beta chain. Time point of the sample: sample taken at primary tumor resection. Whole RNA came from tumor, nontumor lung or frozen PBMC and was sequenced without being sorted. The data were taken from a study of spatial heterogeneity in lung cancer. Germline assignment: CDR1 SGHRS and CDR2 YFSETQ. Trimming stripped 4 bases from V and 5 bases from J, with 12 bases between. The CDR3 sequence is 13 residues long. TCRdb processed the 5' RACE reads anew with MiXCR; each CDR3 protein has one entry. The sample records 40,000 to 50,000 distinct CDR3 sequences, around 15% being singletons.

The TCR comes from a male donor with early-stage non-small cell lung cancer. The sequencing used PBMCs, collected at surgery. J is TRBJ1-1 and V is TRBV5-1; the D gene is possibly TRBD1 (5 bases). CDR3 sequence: CASSALGETEAFF. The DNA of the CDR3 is TGCGCCAGCAGCGCTTTAGGGGAAACTGAAGCTTTCTTT.